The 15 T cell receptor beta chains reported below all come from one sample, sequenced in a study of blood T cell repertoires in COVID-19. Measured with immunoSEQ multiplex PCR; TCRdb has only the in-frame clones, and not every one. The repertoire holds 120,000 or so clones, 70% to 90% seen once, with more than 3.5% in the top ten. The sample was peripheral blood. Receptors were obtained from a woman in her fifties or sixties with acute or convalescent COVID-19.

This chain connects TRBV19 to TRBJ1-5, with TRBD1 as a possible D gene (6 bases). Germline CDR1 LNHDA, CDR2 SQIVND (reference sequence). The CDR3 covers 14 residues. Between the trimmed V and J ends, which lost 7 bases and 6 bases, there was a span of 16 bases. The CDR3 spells CASKGGVPSQPQHF. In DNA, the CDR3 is TGTGCCAGTAAGGGGGGGGTACCCAGTCAGCCCCAGCATTTT. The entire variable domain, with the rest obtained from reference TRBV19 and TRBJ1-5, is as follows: DGGITQSPKYLFRKEGQNVTLSCEQNLNHDAMYWYRQDPGQGLRLIYYSQIVNDFQKGDIAEGYSVSREKKESFPLTVTSAQKNPTAFYLCASKGGVPSQPQHFGDGTRLSIL.

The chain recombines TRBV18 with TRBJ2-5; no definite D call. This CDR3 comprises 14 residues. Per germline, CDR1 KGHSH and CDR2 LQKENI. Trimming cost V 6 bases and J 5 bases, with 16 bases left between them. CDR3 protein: CASSPDSLDETQYF. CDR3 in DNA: TGTGCCAGCTCGCCCGACTCCCTAGACGAGACCCAGTACTTC.

The CDR3 spells CASSRQGNTEAFF. For the CDR3, the DNA is TGTGCCAGCAGTAGGCAGGGAAACACTGAAGCTTTCTTT. The V and J genes are TRBV6-5 and TRBJ1-1, with D possibly matching TRBD1 (5 bases). The CDR3 sequence is 13 residues long. The germline V gene encodes CDR1 MNHEY and CDR2 SVGAGI. V lost 5 bases to trimming and J lost 2 bases, with 9 bases between them.

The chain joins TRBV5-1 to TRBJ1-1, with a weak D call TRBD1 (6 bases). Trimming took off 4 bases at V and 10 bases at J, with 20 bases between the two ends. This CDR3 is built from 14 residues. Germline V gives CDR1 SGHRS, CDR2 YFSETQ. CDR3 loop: CASSPDRLLNGAFF. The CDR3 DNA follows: TGCGCCAGCAGCCCCGACAGGCTACTTAACGGAGCTTTCTTT. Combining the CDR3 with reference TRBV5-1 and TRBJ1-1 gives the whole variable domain KAGVTQTPRYLIKTRGQQVTLSCSPISGHRSVSWYQQTPGQGLQFLFEYFSETQRNKGNFPGRFSGRQFSNSRSEMNVSTLELGDSALYLCASSPDRLLNGAFFGQGTRLTVV.

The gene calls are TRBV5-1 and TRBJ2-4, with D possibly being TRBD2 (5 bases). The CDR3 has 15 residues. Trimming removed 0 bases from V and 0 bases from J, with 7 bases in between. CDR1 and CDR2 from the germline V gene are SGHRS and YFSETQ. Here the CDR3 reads CASSLEAVAKNIQYF. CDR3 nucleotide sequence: TGCGCCAGCAGCTTGGAAGCGGTAGCCAAAAACATTCAGTACTTC.

The CDR3 protein is CSVRLPGDEKLFF. CDR3 nucleotide sequence: TGCAGCGTTCGACTCCCCGGAGATGAAAAACTGTTTTTT. The rearrangement joins TRBV29-1 to TRBJ1-4; D unresolved. The CDR3 has 13 residues. V lost 5 bases and J 6 bases, leaving 13 bases between the germline ends. Germline CDR1 is SQVTM and CDR2 is ANQGSEA.

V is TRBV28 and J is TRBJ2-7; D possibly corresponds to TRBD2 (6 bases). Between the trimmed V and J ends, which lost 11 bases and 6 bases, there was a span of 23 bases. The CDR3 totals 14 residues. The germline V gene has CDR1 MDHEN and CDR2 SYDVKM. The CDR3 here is CAARPGEVAIEQYF. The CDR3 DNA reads TGTGCCGCGAGGCCCGGGGAGGTTGCCATCGAGCAGTACTTC.

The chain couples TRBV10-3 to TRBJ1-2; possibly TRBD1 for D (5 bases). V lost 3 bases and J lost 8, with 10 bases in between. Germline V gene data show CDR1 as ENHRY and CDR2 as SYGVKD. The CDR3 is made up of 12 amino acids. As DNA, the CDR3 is TGTGCCATCAGTGACAGGGTTGAGGGCTACACCTTC. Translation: CAISDRVEGYTF.

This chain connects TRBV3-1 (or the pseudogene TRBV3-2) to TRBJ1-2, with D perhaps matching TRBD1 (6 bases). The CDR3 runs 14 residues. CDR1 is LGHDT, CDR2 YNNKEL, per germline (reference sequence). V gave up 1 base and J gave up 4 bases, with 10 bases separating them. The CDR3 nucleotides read TGTGCCAGCAGCCAAGGTAACAGGGCCTATGGCTACACCTTC. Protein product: CASSQGNRAYGYTF.

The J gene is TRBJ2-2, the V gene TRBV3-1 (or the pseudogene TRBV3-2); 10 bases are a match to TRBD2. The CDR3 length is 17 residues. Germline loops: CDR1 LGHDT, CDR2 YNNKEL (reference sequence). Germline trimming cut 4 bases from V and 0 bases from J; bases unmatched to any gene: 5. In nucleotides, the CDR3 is TGTGCCAGCAGCCGGAGGGGACTAGCGCCGAACACCGGGGAGCTGTTTTTT. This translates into CASSRRGLAPNTGELFF.

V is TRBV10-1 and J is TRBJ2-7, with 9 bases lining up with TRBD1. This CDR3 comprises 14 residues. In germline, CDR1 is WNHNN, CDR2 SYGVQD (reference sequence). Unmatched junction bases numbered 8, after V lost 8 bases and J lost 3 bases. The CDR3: CASGHRGQVYEQYV. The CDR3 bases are TGCGCCAGCGGGCACAGGGGGCAGGTCTACGAGCAGTACGTC.

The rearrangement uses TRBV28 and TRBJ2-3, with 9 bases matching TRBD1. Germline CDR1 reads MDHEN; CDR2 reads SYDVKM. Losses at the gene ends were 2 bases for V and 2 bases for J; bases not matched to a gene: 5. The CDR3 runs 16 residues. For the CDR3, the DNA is TGTGCCAGCAGTTTAGTCGGGACAGGGTCCACAGATACGCAGTATTTT. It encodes CASSLVGTGSTDTQYF.

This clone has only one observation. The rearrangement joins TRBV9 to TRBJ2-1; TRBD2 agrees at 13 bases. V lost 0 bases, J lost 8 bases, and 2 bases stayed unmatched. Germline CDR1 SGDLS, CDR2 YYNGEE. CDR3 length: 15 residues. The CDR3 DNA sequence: TGTGCCAGCAGCGTAGGGACTAGCGGGAGCGATGAGCAGTTCTTC. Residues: CASSVGTSGSDEQFF.

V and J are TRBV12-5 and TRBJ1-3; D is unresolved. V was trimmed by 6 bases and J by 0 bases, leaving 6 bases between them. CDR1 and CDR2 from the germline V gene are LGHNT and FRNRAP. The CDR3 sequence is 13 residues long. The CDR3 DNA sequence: TGTGCTAGTGGGAGTTACTCTGGAAACACCATATATTTT. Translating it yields CASGSYSGNTIYF.

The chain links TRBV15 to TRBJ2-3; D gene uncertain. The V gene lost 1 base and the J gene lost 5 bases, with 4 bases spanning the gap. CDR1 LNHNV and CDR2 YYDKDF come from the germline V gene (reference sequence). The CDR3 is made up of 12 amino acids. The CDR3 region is CATSRGVDTQYF. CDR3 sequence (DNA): TGTGCCACCAGCAGAGGCGTAGATACGCAGTATTTT.